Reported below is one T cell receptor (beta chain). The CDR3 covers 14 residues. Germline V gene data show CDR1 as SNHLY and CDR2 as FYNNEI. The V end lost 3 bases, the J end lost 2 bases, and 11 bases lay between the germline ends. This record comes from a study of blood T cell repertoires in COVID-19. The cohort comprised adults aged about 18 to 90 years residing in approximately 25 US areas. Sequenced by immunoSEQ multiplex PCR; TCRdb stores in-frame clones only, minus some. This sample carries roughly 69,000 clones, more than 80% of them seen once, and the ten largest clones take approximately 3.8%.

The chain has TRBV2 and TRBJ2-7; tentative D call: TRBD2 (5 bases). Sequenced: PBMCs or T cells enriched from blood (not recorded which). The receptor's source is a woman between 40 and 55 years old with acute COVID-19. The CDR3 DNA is TGTGCCAGCAGTGACAAGCGGTACACCTACGAGCAGTACTTC. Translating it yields CASSDKRYTYEQYF.